Each of the 2 T cell receptor beta chains below was sequenced from the same sample in a study of long-term antiretroviral therapy in people with HIV. Survey level was the resolution at which the v3.0 immunoSEQ assay ran. The assay was immunoSEQ multiplex PCR, and TCRdb's table has in-frame clones only and misses some. This sample has roughly 28,000 clones, with 90% to 95% found just once. The sample in question was unsorted PBMCs, obtained more than 6 years after starting antiretroviral therapy. The receptors shown here come from a man aged 25 to 40 with HIV.

The CDR3 nucleotides are TGTGCCAGCAGTTCCACAGGTCTTACCCAGTACTTC. Protein sequence: CASSSTGLTQYF. This sequence joins TRBV28 and TRBJ2-5; weak D call: TRBD1 (5 bases). The CDR3 has 12 amino acids. Germline V gene lookup returns CDR1 MDHEN and CDR2 SYDVKM. The germline V and J ends were trimmed by 4 bases and 8 bases, with 11 bases remaining between them.

The chain's CDR3 is CASRGGDRHGEKLFF. The CDR3 DNA follows: TGTGCCAGTAGGGGGGGGGACCGCCATGGAGAAAAACTGTTTTTT. This chain uses TRBV19 with TRBJ1-4; a weak D match, TRBD1 (5 bases). Germline CDR1 and CDR2: LNHDA and SQIVND (reference sequence). This CDR3 is built from 15 residues. V was clipped by 6 bases and J by 8 bases, with 19 bases between them.